The 16 T cell receptor beta chains given below trace back to one sample, sequenced in a study of blood T cell repertoires in COVID-19. Data came from immunoSEQ multiplex PCR; TCRdb stores just in-frame clones and leaves some out. The top ten hold approximately 8.4% of the sample, which has about 150,000 clones, roughly four fifths seen once. Sequenced material: peripheral blood. The receptors were gathered from a human donor with acute or convalescent COVID-19. The donor label of this sample is uncertain.

The rearrangement joins TRBV6-5 to TRBJ1-4; no clear D gene. Between the trimmed V and J ends, which lost 1 base and 6 bases, there was a span of 15 bases. Looked up from germline, CDR1 is MNHEY and CDR2 is SVGAGI. The CDR3 is 16 residues long. The CDR3: CASSYFMGVADEKLFF. In DNA, the CDR3 is TGTGCCAGCAGTTACTTTATGGGTGTAGCTGATGAAAAACTGTTTTTT.

V usage is TRBV18 and J usage is TRBJ1-5; 10 bases fit TRBD1. The CDR3 spans 17 residues. Unmatched junction bases numbered 10, after V lost 6 bases and J lost 2 bases. The germline V gene encodes CDR1 KGHSH and CDR2 LQKENI. The CDR3 DNA reads as TGTGCCAGCTCGCAGACAGGGGGCAGATCGGGCAATCAGCCCCAGCATTTT. Residues: CASSQTGGRSGNQPQHF.

The chain couples TRBV11-1 to TRBJ1-1, with D uncertain. Germline V gives CDR1 SGHAT, CDR2 FQDESV (reference sequence). The CDR3 contains 13 residues. Trimming removed 2 bases from V and 2 bases from J, with 6 bases in between. CDR3 amino acids: CASSLNRNTEAFF. The CDR3 DNA is TGTGCCAGCAGCTTAAACAGAAACACTGAAGCTTTCTTT.

This clone showed up just once. The gene calls are TRBV14 and TRBJ2-7; a possible D gene is TRBD2 (6 bases). The germline gives CDR1 SGHDN, CDR2 FVKESK. Trimming stripped 0 bases from V and 12 bases from J, with 12 bases between. The CDR3 spans 12 residues. DNA of the CDR3: TGTGCCAGCAGCCAAGATCGAGGGAGGTGGTACTTC. Protein product: CASSQDRGRWYF.

V is TRBV7-2 and J is TRBJ1-1, with TRBD1 identical over 9 bases. Germline values: CDR1 SGHTA, CDR2 FQGNSA. Losses at the gene ends were 5 bases for V and 0 bases for J; bases not matched to a gene: 4. CDR3 length: 15 amino acids. The CDR3 sequence is CASSVRTGVNTEAFF. The CDR3, as DNA: TGTGCCAGCAGCGTCAGGACAGGGGTGAACACTGAAGCTTTCTTT.

This chain connects TRBV6-5 to TRBJ2-7; D remains ambiguous. In germline, CDR1 is MNHEY, CDR2 SVGAGI. The CDR3 spans 15 residues. Trimming removed 0 bases from V and 3 bases from J, with 12 bases in between. Here the CDR3 reads CASSYSNPASYEQYF. CDR3 DNA: TGTGCCAGCAGTTACTCGAATCCCGCTAGCTACGAGCAGTACTTC.

The V gene is TRBV27, the J gene TRBJ1-2, with TRBD1 matching 8 bases. CDR1 is MNHEY and CDR2 is SMNVEV in the germline V gene (reference sequence). The CDR3 extends over 14 amino acids. The junction had 9 bases not matched to a gene; V was cut back by 5 bases and J by 7 bases. CDR3 region: CASSTGQGLPGYTF. The DNA of the CDR3 is TGTGCCAGCAGTACCGGACAGGGTCTCCCTGGCTACACCTTC.

V usage is TRBV5-6 and J usage is TRBJ2-5; 7 nucleotides line up with TRBD2. V lost 3 bases and J lost 2; bases outside the gene matches: 4. The CDR3 loop spans 14 amino acids. Germline V gene data show CDR1 as SGHDT and CDR2 as YYEEEE. Here the CDR3 reads CASSSLAFQETQYF. CDR3 nucleotide sequence: TGTGCCAGCAGCTCACTAGCGTTTCAAGAGACCCAGTACTTC.

The V and J genes are TRBV2 and TRBJ1-2; D is possibly TRBD1 (5 bases). The CDR3 runs 14 residues. Germline V gene sequence: CDR1 SNHLY, CDR2 FYNNEI. Trimming removed 0 bases from V and 4 bases from J, with 9 bases in between. CDR3 sequence reads: CASSEAMTAYGYTF. CDR3 nucleotide sequence: TGTGCCAGCAGTGAAGCCATGACAGCCTATGGCTACACCTTC.

The chain employs TRBV27 and TRBJ1-4; 8 positions agree with TRBD1. The V gene end was trimmed by 4 bases and the J gene end by 13 bases; junction bases not matched to a gene: 14. CDR1 and CDR2 (germline): MNHEY, SMNVEV (reference sequence). The CDR3 runs 15 residues. CDR3 in DNA: TGTGCCAGCAGTTCCCACCGGACAGGGATCTCTAGACTGTTTTTT. Translated: CASSSHRTGISRLFF.

This clone was observed a few times. Here the CDR3 DNA reads TGTGCCAGCAGGGCCGCAGGTGAAGGAGCTTTCTTT. This codes for CASRAAGEGAFF. The chain links TRBV7-9 to TRBJ1-1, with D uncertain. The germline V and J ends were trimmed by 6 bases and 10 bases, with 15 bases remaining between them. Per the germline V gene, CDR1 is SEHNR and CDR2 is FQNEAQ (reference sequence). The CDR3 has 12 residues.

There are a few counts of this clone. The chain has TRBV29-1 and TRBJ1-2, with D tentatively TRBD1 (6 bases). There are 13 residues in the CDR3. Trimming removed 3 bases from V and 5 bases from J, with 13 bases in between. The germline V gene encodes CDR1 SQVTM and CDR2 ANQGSEA. For the CDR3, the DNA is TGCAGCGTTGAGAGGAGCAGGGGTTATGGCTACACCTTC. Protein sequence: CSVERSRGYGYTF.

The genes are TRBV19 and TRBJ1-6; D not certain. Trimming shortened V by 4 bases and J by 12 bases, and 10 bases separated the two germline ends. CDR1 is LNHDA and CDR2 is SQIVND in the germline V gene (reference sequence). The CDR3 is made up of 12 amino acids. This CDR3 reads CASSTGIRPLHF. CDR3 in DNA: TGTGCCAGTAGTACCGGGATTCGACCCCTCCACTTT.

V and J are TRBV9 and TRBJ2-7; 8 positions match TRBD2. Trimming removed 4 bases from V and 0 bases from J; junction bases left unmatched: 6. CDR1 is SGDLS and CDR2 is YYNGEE in the germline V gene. The CDR3 loop spans 15 amino acids. This CDR3 reads CASSPGGDVSYEQYF. CDR3 DNA: TGTGCCAGCAGCCCGGGGGGGGATGTCTCCTACGAGCAGTACTTC.

This sequence joins TRBV27 and TRBJ1-1, with D possibly TRBD1 on 6 matching bases. Germline V gene data show CDR1 as MNHEY and CDR2 as SMNVEV (reference sequence). Trimming took off 1 base at V and 0 bases at J, with 15 bases between the two ends. This CDR3 comprises 17 residues. The CDR3 spells CASSLYPPGDLNTEAFF. Written as DNA, the CDR3 is TGTGCCAGCAGTTTATACCCCCCAGGGGACCTGAACACTGAAGCTTTCTTT.

This clone was picked up many times. This chain connects TRBV2 to TRBJ2-7; possibly TRBD2 for D (6 bases). Trimming left V 8 bases short and J 6 bases short, with 20 bases between. CDR3 size: 14 residues. Germline loops: CDR1 SNHLY, CDR2 FYNNEI. The CDR3 spells CASHWGTPSSEQYF. The CDR3 DNA is TGTGCCAGCCATTGGGGGACTCCTTCGTCCGAGCAGTACTTC.